This entry is about one T cell receptor beta chain. At one boundary the junction diverges from the germline segment, which might be a read error. The source of the sample is a study of T-cell reconstitution after alpha-beta-depleted transplantation in children. Unique molecular identifiers were used to barcode this TCRbeta library. TCRdb re-called the PCR reads with MiXCR, one entry per CDR3 protein. The sample holds some 240,000 distinct CDR3 sequences, approximately 9.7% seen once. The germline V gene has CDR1 MDHEN and CDR2 SYDVKM. The CDR3 sequence is 15 residues long. Specimen: PBMCs from the stem cell graft donor, collected from the stem cell graft. The TCR was taken from a human donor who donated a stem cell graft to a child with SCID. The genes are TRBV28 and TRBJ2-2; 8 positions agree with TRBD2. CDR3 coding DNA: TGTGCCAGCAGTTTTAGCGGGGCGAACACCGGGGAGCCGTTTTTT. Translated, it gives CASSFSGANTGEPFF. The complete variable domain, with remaining parts taken from reference TRBV28 and TRBJ2-2, reads DVKVTQSSRYLVKRTGEKVFLECVQDMDHENMFWYRQDPGLGLRLIYFSYDVKMKEKGDIPEGYSVSREKKERFSLILESASTNQTSMYLCASSFSGANTGEPFFGEGSRLTVL.